These 27 T cell receptor beta chains share one sample of origin, sequenced in a study of identifying expanded T cells in peripheral blood. Generated by immunoSEQ multiplex PCR, the TCRdb table keeps only in-frame clones and is missing some. Of about 52,000 clones in the sample, roughly 82% were seen once. Source material: blood. These receptors came from a person aged 18 to 75 in good health.

This clone was recorded once. The gene calls are TRBV9 and TRBJ1-1; tentatively, D is TRBD1 (5 bases). With 0 bases removed from V and 2 bases from J, the gap between germline ends came to 8 bases. CDR1 and CDR2 from the germline V gene are SGDLS and YYNGEE. The CDR3 length is 14 residues. CDR3 nucleotides: TGTGCCAGCAGCGTAGACCAGGGAAACACTGAAGCTTTCTTT. It translates to CASSVDQGNTEAFF.

This clone has only a few counts. The gene calls are TRBV6-5 and TRBJ2-7, with 11 bases aligning to TRBD1. The trim removed 5 bases at V and 3 bases at J, leaving 3 bases unmatched. The CDR3 is 14 amino acids. Germline V gene data show CDR1 as MNHEY and CDR2 as SVGAGI. The CDR3 region has the DNA TGTGCCAGCAGTGAGGGGACAGGGGGCTACGAGCAGTACTTC. It encodes CASSEGTGGYEQYF.

The V and J genes are TRBV5-4 and TRBJ2-7; 7 nucleotides match TRBD2. There are 15 residues in the CDR3. Germline-derived CDR1 and CDR2 are SGHNT and YYREEE (reference sequence). Trimming took 1 base from V and 6 from J; bases not matched to a gene: 10. The CDR3 sequence: CASSLSGGRILEQYF. DNA of the CDR3: TGTGCCAGCAGCTTGTCGGGCGGGAGAATTCTCGAGCAGTACTTC.

The chain employs TRBV23-1 and TRBJ2-2; a possible D gene is TRBD1 (6 bases). TRBV23-1 is an ORF, with its function uncertain. V lost 3 bases and J 0 bases, leaving 14 bases between the germline ends. The CDR3 is 17 residues long. Written as DNA, the CDR3 is TGCGCCAGCAGTCAGCTCCGGGACAACGCGAACACCGGGGAGCTGTTTTTT. It is translated as CASSQLRDNANTGELFF.

This chain joins TRBV30 and TRBJ2-1; possibly TRBD1 or TRBD2 for D (5 bases each). Germline V gives CDR1 GTSNPN, CDR2 SVGIG (reference sequence). V lost 1 base, J lost 4 bases, and 5 bases lay in between. The CDR3 sequence is 12 residues long. This CDR3 is CAWSGGYNEQFF. CDR3 DNA: TGTGCCTGGAGTGGGGGGTACAATGAGCAGTTCTTC.

The chain couples TRBV5-5 to TRBJ1-1, with D uncertain. Trimming took 0 bases from V and 0 from J, leaving 3 bases between them. The germline V gene encodes CDR1 SGHKS and CDR2 YYEKEE (reference sequence). CDR3 length: 13 amino acids. The CDR3 loop is CASSLEMNTEAFF. The DNA of the CDR3 is TGTGCCAGCAGCTTGGAGATGAACACTGAAGCTTTCTTT.

This clone appeared a single time. The CDR3 loop is CASSPAGGDQPQHF. The CDR3 DNA sequence: TGTGCCAGCAGCCCTGCAGGCGGGGATCAGCCCCAGCATTTT. The chain joins TRBV4-2 to TRBJ1-5; no definite D call. The V end lost 4 bases, the J end lost 5 bases, and 12 bases lay between the germline ends. The CDR3 extends over 14 amino acids. Germline CDR1 is LGHNA and CDR2 is YNFKEQ.

This clone has just one count. This chain connects TRBV5-5 to TRBJ1-2; D unresolved. CDR3 length: 13 residues. V was cut by 0 bases and J by 6 bases, with 9 bases left in between. From germline, CDR1 is SGHKS and CDR2 YYEKEE (reference sequence). DNA for the CDR3: TGTGCCAGCAGCTTGGCCTATAGTAATGGCTACACCTTC. Amino acids: CASSLAYSNGYTF.

The chain uses TRBV7-2 and TRBJ2-1, with 8 bases lining up with TRBD2. The germline V gene has CDR1 SGHTA and CDR2 FQGNSA. V gave up 0 bases and J gave up 13 bases; unmatched junction bases: 8. The CDR3 length is 14 residues. CDR3 residues: CASSLAPGTSAQFF. CDR3 nucleotides: TGTGCCAGCAGCTTAGCGCCGGGGACTAGTGCCCAGTTCTTC.

The chain combines TRBV10-1 with TRBJ1-2, with 9 positions matching TRBD1. The germline CDR1 and CDR2 sequences are WNHNN and SYGVQD (reference sequence). The CDR3 consists of 14 residues. Trimming removed 2 bases from V and 10 bases from J; junction bases left unmatched: 8. This CDR3 is CASSEPGQGLLYTF. In nucleotides, the CDR3 is TGCGCCAGCAGTGAGCCGGGACAGGGCCTTCTCTACACCTTC.

The chain has TRBV5-1 and TRBJ2-2; maybe TRBD2 (5 bases). Germline CDR1 and CDR2: SGHRS and YFSETQ. The V end was cut by 4 bases, the J end by 6 bases, with 13 bases between. CDR3 length: 14 residues. CDR3 sequence reads: CASSPDGSAGELFF. Here the CDR3 DNA reads TGCGCCAGCAGCCCAGACGGTAGCGCCGGGGAGCTGTTTTTT.

CDR3 protein: CASNRDRGRTEAFF. The DNA for the CDR3 is TGTGCCAGCAATCGGGACAGGGGGAGGACTGAAGCTTTCTTT. The chain recombines TRBV6-5 with TRBJ1-1, with 11 bases fitting TRBD1. Germline V gene sequence: CDR1 MNHEY, CDR2 SVGAGI. Trimming removed 7 bases from V and 5 bases from J; junction bases left unmatched: 6. The CDR3 sequence is 14 residues long.

The chain carries TRBV29-1 and TRBJ1-4; D might be TRBD1 (5 bases). CDR1 is SQVTM, CDR2 ANQGSEA, per germline. Trimming took 4 bases from V and 8 from J, leaving 14 bases between them. CDR3 length: 13 amino acids. The CDR3 bases are TGCAGCGTTGGGGGGACCCCTCGAGAAAAACTGTTTTTT. Its translation: CSVGGTPREKLFF.

The chain combines TRBV11-2 with TRBJ1-4; D possibly corresponds to TRBD1 (5 bases). Trimming removed 1 base from V and 8 bases from J, with 14 bases in between. The CDR3 totals 15 residues. Germline loops: CDR1 SGHAT, CDR2 FQNNGV. In nucleotides, the CDR3 is TGTGCCAGCAGCTTAGGAGGGGCGCGAGGAGAAAAACTGTTTTTT. It codes for CASSLGGARGEKLFF.

This CDR3 reads CASSLRRGPSYEQYF. The CDR3 DNA reads TGTGCCAGCAGCTTAAGGCGGGGACCTTCCTACGAGCAGTACTTC. The J gene is TRBJ2-7, the V gene TRBV7-2; TRBD2 might be the D (6 bases). V lost 2 bases and J lost 1, with 12 bases in between. The CDR3 sequence is 15 residues long. The V gene's germline CDR1 is SGHTA and CDR2 FQGNSA. The entire variable domain, with the rest obtained from reference TRBV7-2 and TRBJ2-7, is as follows: GAGVSQSPSNKVTEKGKDVELRCDPISGHTALYWYRQSLGQGLEFLIYFQGNSAPDKSGLPSDRFSAERTGGSVSTLTIQRTQQEDSAVYLCASSLRRGPSYEQYFGPGTRLTVT.

The chain joins TRBV6-6 to TRBJ1-2; 11 bases map to TRBD1. The CDR3 has 14 amino acids. V shed 6 bases and J 7 bases; nucleotides not matched to a gene: 7. The germline V gene has CDR1 MNHNY and CDR2 SVGAGI (reference sequence). The CDR3 protein is CASSPGTGGRGYTF. The DNA of the CDR3 is TGTGCCAGCAGCCCTGGGACAGGGGGACGTGGCTACACCTTC.

The V and J genes are TRBV11-3 and TRBJ1-1; maybe TRBD1 (5 bases). Trimming took off 3 bases at V and 5 bases at J, with 13 bases between the two ends. The CDR3 covers 14 residues. CDR1 SGHNT and CDR2 YENEEA come from the germline V gene. The CDR3, as DNA: TGTGCCAGCAGCTTGGGCAGGGAAGGGACTGAAGCTTTCTTT. It translates to CASSLGREGTEAFF.

This clone appeared a few times. The rearrangement uses TRBV6-1 and TRBJ1-2; weak D call: TRBD1 (6 bases). This CDR3 contains 15 residues. The germline gives CDR1 MNHNS, CDR2 SASEGT. Between the trimmed V and J ends, which lost 0 bases and 2 bases, there was a span of 10 bases. The CDR3 DNA follows: TGTGCCAGCAGTGAAGCCGGGACACCAAACTATGGCTACACCTTC. It specifies CASSEAGTPNYGYTF.

This sequence joins TRBV5-6 and TRBJ2-3; D possibly corresponds to TRBD2 (6 bases). With 4 bases removed from V and 2 bases from J, the gap between germline ends came to 17 bases. Germline values: CDR1 SGHDT, CDR2 YYEEEE. The CDR3 contains 16 residues. Here the CDR3 reads CASSADTGTDTDTQYF. The CDR3 DNA reads as TGTGCCAGCAGCGCAGATACCGGGACTGACACAGATACGCAGTATTTT.

The V call is TRBV5-1, the J call TRBJ1-1, with TRBD1 as a possible D gene (5 bases). This CDR3 has 17 residues. V lost 2 bases, J lost 2 bases, and 19 bases lay in between. The germline V gene encodes CDR1 SGHRS and CDR2 YFSETQ. CDR3 protein: CASSFNGARTLNTEAFF. The DNA of the CDR3 is TGCGCCAGCAGCTTCAACGGGGCGCGGACCCTCAACACTGAAGCTTTCTTT.

CDR3 sequence reads: CASSEDRSSYNEQFF. The CDR3 DNA sequence: TGTGCCAGCAGTGAAGATAGGAGCTCCTACAATGAGCAGTTCTTC. The V and J genes are TRBV2 and TRBJ2-1; no reliable D call. The CDR3 is 15 amino acids. Looked up from germline, CDR1 is SNHLY and CDR2 is FYNNEI. The V end lost 1 base, the J end lost 0 bases, and 7 bases lay between the germline ends. The variable domain in full, with the rest retrieved from reference TRBV2 and TRBJ2-1, is EPEVTQTPSHQVTQMGQEVILRCVPISNHLYFYWYRQILGQKVEFLVSFYNNEISEKSEIFDDQFSVERPDGSNFTLKIRSTKLEDSAMYFCASSEDRSSYNEQFFGPGTRLTVL.

The CDR3, as DNA: TGTGCCAGCAGCCAAGGGGCGGGGGAGCAGTTCTTC. Residues: CASSQGAGEQFF. The genes are TRBV14 and TRBJ2-1; possible D gene TRBD2, 6 bases. Germline V gene lookup returns CDR1 SGHDN and CDR2 FVKESK. This CDR3 is built from 12 residues. Trimming shortened V by 1 base and J by 10 bases, and 8 bases separated the two germline ends.

The J gene is TRBJ1-2, the V gene TRBV19; D may be TRBD1 (6 bases). CDR1 and CDR2 from the germline V gene are LNHDA and SQIVND (reference sequence). This CDR3 comprises 17 residues. Trimming removed 4 bases at V and 3 bases at J, with 21 bases between. CDR3 sequence reads: CASSSPYGGQEDYGYTF. The CDR3, as DNA: TGTGCCAGTAGTAGCCCCTATGGGGGCCAAGAGGACTATGGCTACACCTTC.

V is TRBV4-2 and J is TRBJ2-3; the match to TRBD2 covers 11 bases. With V trimmed by 1 base and J by 4 bases, 7 bases remained unmatched. The germline V gene has CDR1 LGHNA and CDR2 YNFKEQ. This CDR3 is 17 amino acids long. CDR3 DNA: TGTGCCAGCAGCCAAGGGAATCTAGCGGGAGGATCAGATACGCAGTATTTT. This sequence encodes CASSQGNLAGGSDTQYF.

This clone was detected only a few times. The rearrangement links TRBV6-1 to TRBJ1-2; D is unresolved. This CDR3 contains 8 residues. CDR1 and CDR2 (germline): MNHNS, SASEGT. V lost 11 bases and J 8 bases, leaving 6 bases between the germline ends. DNA of the CDR3: TGTGCCGTAGGGGGCTACACCTTC. Translating gives CAVGGYTF.

The rearrangement links TRBV2 to TRBJ2-5; 12 bases are shared with TRBD2. Germline V gene data show CDR1 as SNHLY and CDR2 as FYNNEI. The V segment lost 6 bases and the J segment 0 bases; nucleotides outside the gene matches: 2. The CDR3 covers 15 residues. CDR3 bases: TGTGCCAGCAGGCGGACTAGCGGGAACCAAGAGACCCAGTACTTC. Amino acids: CASRRTSGNQETQYF.

The chain carries TRBV5-1 and TRBJ2-5; 8 bases are shared with TRBD2. This CDR3 has 15 amino acids. The germline V gene has CDR1 SGHRS and CDR2 YFSETQ. V lost 2 bases and J lost 6; bases outside the gene matches: 9. CDR3 protein: CASSLSSGSRKTQYF. The CDR3 nucleotides read TGCGCCAGCAGCTTATCGAGCGGGAGTAGGAAGACCCAGTACTTC.